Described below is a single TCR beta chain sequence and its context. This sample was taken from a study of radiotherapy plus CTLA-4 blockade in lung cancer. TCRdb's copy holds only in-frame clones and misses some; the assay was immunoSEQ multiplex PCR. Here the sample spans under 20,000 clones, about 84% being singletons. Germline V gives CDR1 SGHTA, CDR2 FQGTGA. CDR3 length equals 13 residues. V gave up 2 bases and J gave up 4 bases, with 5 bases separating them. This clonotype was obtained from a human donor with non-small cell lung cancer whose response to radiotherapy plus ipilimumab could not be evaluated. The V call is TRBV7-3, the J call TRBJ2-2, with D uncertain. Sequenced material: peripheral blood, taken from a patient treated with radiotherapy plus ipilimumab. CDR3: CASSLYGTGELFF. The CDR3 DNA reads TGTGCCAGCAGCTTATACGGCACCGGGGAGCTGTTTTTT. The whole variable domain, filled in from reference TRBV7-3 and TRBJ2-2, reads GAGVSQTPSNKVTEKGKYVELRCDPISGHTALYWYRQSLGQGPEFLIYFQGTGAADDSGLPNDRFFAVRPEGSVSTLKIQRTERGDSAVYLCASSLYGTGELFFGEGSRLTVL.